The source of this T cell receptor (beta chain) is a study of blood T cell repertoires in COVID-19. Study information: COVID-19 samples collected from the United States, Italy and Spain covered acute and convalescent phases.

Data came from immunoSEQ multiplex PCR; TCRdb stores just in-frame clones and leaves some out. The profile covers 35,000 to 45,000 clones, with about 88% appearing a single time and 2.4% taken by the ten largest. V lost 4 bases and J 7 bases, leaving 17 bases between the germline ends. Germline V gives CDR1 GTSNPN, CDR2 SVGIG (reference sequence). The CDR3 is 14 residues long. This sequence was found in a human donor in a cohort sampled during active COVID-19. The chain employs TRBV30 and TRBJ2-1, with a tentative D call TRBD2 (5 bases). The sample was peripheral blood. The DNA of the CDR3 is TGTGCCTGGAAAGGAGGCTCGGCTAGGAATGAGCAGTTCTTC. Translation: CAWKGGSARNEQFF.